This TCR beta chain was captured in a study of shared clonotypes between healthy human individuals. Findings and caveats of the study: Represented genetic and exposure-history diversity was restricted by having few donors.

The assay was immunoSEQ multiplex PCR, and TCRdb's table has in-frame clones only and misses some. The data contain hundreds of thousands of clones, 95% of them singletons. As for this clone: Antigen specificity is unknown.

As defined, naive CD8 cells were CD45RO-negative and positively selected for CCR7, with terminally differentiated effector memory CD45RA+ cells excluded. Sample: naive CD8+ T cells sorted from blood. This clonotype was sampled from a woman in her twenties or thirties in good health.

CDR3 nucleotides: TGTGCCAGCAGTCCAGGGACAGCAGATACGCAGTATTTT. This codes for CASSPGTADTQYF. The V gene is TRBV27, the J gene TRBJ2-3; 7 nucleotides agree with TRBD1. The junction had 3 bases not matched to a gene; V was cut back by 5 bases and J by 4 bases. Germline assignment: CDR1 MNHEY and CDR2 SMNVEV (reference sequence). CDR3 length: 13 amino acids.